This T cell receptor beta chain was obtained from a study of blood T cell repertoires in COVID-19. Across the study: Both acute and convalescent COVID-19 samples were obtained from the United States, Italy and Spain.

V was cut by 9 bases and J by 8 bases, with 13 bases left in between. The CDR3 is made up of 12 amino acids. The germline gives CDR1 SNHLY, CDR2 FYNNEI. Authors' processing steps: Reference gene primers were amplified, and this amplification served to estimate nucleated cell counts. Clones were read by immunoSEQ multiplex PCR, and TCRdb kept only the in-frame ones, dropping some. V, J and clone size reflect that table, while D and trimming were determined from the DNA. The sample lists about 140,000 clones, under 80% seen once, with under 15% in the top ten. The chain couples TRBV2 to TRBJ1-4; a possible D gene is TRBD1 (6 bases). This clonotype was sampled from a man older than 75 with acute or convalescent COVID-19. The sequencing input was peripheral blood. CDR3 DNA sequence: TGTGCCAGTAGGGGGTGGAGCGAAAAACTGTTTTTT. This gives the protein CASRGWSEKLFF.